This T cell receptor (beta chain) was captured by sequencing in a study of early T cells in non-severe SARS-CoV-2 infection (dated by TCRdb to the early 2020s). The study in broad terms: Because TCR sequencing was done on bulk RNA from unsorted whole blood, the alpha and beta chains could not be paired.

The paper as a whole reports these results and caveats: Matching against VDJdb was skewed toward anti-spike CD8 responses, likely underestimated virus-specific expansions, and missed private and CD4 specificities.

The study was a case-control design nested within a healthcare worker cohort in London, UK, with weekly nasopharyngeal swab PCR tests and blood sampling. Healthcare workers were recruited during the week of the UK lockdown, between 23 and 31 March 2020, and followed weekly for up to about 15 weeks. Taken from cysteine to phenylalanine, the CDR3 has 16 residues. Only the CDR3 DNA stays, 48 bases, in frame from base 1. Cut back by 6 bases and 0 bases, the V and J ends lie 17 bases apart. From the germline V gene, CDR1 is MDHEN and CDR2 is SYDVKM. This clonotype was recorded a few times. The specificity of this receptor is unknown. Base qualities are not recorded, but no much larger clone differs from it by a single base. The library was made by 5' RACE. Sequencing instrument: NextSeq 500. In the TCR library protocol, unique molecular identifiers were attached to individual cDNA molecules to correct for PCR bias and sequencing error. Sequencing covered both TCR alpha and beta chains, and within each sample the abundances of alpha and beta sequences were tightly co-correlated. In the paper's pipeline: Decombinator V4 was used to perform V gene, J gene and CDR3 annotation of TCR sequences. TCRs were defined as expanded if a significant change between any two time points was detected under a Poisson model with p below 0.0001. TCR abundances were normalised to the total number of TCRs sequenced in each sample and reported as counts per million. TRAV1-2 paired with TRAJ12, TRAJ20 or TRAJ33 defined MAIT TCRs, while TRAV10 paired with TRAJ18 defined iNKT TCRs. A search of VDJdb, accessed on 1 November 2021, was run for TCRs annotated to CMV, EBV and SARS-CoV-2, with TCRs annotated for multiple antigens excluded. TCRdb reprocessed the public reads (quality trimming at Q25 with fastp, clone calling with MiXCR) and kept in-frame beta chains. Rows with a matching CDR3 protein are joined into one entry that keeps the most common DNA and genes. The V and J calls here are based on TCRdb, not the publication. In this sample the table shows around 80,000 distinct CDR3 sequences, 10% of which occur a single time. Over 7.5% of the sample is held by the ten biggest clonotypes.

The V and J genes are TRBV28 and TRBJ1-1; possibly the D gene is TRBD1, per 5 matching bases. Source: whole blood, taken at baseline. This sequence was found in an adult who was a healthcare worker with PCR-confirmed SARS-CoV-2 infection or an uninfected control (not recorded which). The DNA reads TGTGCCAGCAGGTACCGGGACGGCATCATGAACACTGAAGCTTTCTTT. This gives the protein CASRYRDGIMNTEAFF.